This is a list of T cell receptor beta chains from one sample in a study of shared clonotypes between healthy human individuals. Sequencing used immunoSEQ multiplex PCR; TCRdb keeps in-frame clones, though not all of them. The sample includes over a million clones, approximately 98.5% seen only once; the top ten take 0.36%. The sample comprised naive CD4+ T cells sorted from blood. The source of these receptors is a man aged 25 to 45 in good health. CDR3s include the opening cysteine and the closing phenylalanine or tryptophan. A D gene is named only where the DNA matches it firmly. Where a row states a size, it is once, few, many or the class of an expanded clone; other rows omit it.

v_gene	abundance	d_gene	j_gene	CDR3nt	CDR3aa
TRBV10-2	.	TRBD2	TRBJ2-5	TGCGCCAGCAGGGGGGAGCGGGAGGGCCGCGAGACCCAGTACTTC	CASRGEREGRETQYF
TRBV5-1	.	.	TRBJ1-4	TGCGCCAGCAGCGGCGGGGCGGGTGAAAAACTGTTTTTT	CASSGGAGEKLFF
TRBV30	.	TRBD2	TRBJ2-7	TGTGCCTGGAACCGAGCGGGAGAAGGCGAGCAGTACTTC	CAWNRAGEGEQYF
TRBV4-2	.	TRBD1	TRBJ1-3	TGTGCCAGCAGCCAAGATGCCAGGGGGCTCAATTATGGAAACACCATATATTTT	CASSQDARGLNYGNTIYF
TRBV5-1	.	.	TRBJ2-7	TGCGCCAGCAGCTTGGGCAGTAACACCTACGAGCAGTACTTC	CASSLGSNTYEQYF
TRBV7-7	.	TRBD2	TRBJ2-5	TGTGCCAGCAGCTCATCTTGGACTAGGTGGGAGACCCAGTACTTC	CASSSSWTRWETQYF
TRBV7-8	.	.	TRBJ1-1	TGTGCCAGCAGCTTGGGGACGGCTGAAGCTTTCTTT	CASSLGTAEAFF
TRBV19	once	.	TRBJ2-7	TGTGCCAGTAGTGCCAGAGGCGAGCAGTACTTC	CASSARGEQYF
TRBV7-2	.	.	TRBJ2-4	TGTGCCAGCAGCTTAGATAGTCAGGGCAAAAACATTCAGTACTTC	CASSLDSQGKNIQYF
TRBV7-2	once	TRBD1	TRBJ2-7	TGTGCCAGCAGCTTAGAAGGGACAGGGGACTACGAGCAGTACTTC	CASSLEGTGDYEQYF
TRBV9	.	TRBD1	TRBJ2-2	TGTGCCAGCAGCGTAGCCGGGACAGGGGGGAACACCGGGGAGCTGTTTTTT	CASSVAGTGGNTGELFF
TRBV7-9	once	.	TRBJ2-5	TGTGCCAGCAGCTTGGATTCAGAGACCCAGTACTTC	CASSLDSETQYF
TRBV27	.	.	TRBJ1-5	TGTGCCAGCAGTTTATCGAGGGGTTATGTTCAGCCCCAGCATTTT	CASSLSRGYVQPQHF
TRBV29-1	.	.	TRBJ1-1	TGCAGCGCAACCTTGGTGTCGGCGAACACTGAAGCTTTCTTT	CSATLVSANTEAFF
TRBV7-6	.	.	TRBJ2-5	TGTGCCAGCAGCCCCACCGGAGGGCCGGGGGAGACCCAGTACTTC	CASSPTGGPGETQYF
TRBV19	.	TRBD2	TRBJ2-7	TGTGCCAGTAGTCGGTCTGCGGGAGCCTACTACGAGCAGTACTTC	CASSRSAGAYYEQYF
TRBV28	.	.	TRBJ2-6	TGTGCCAGCAGTCTGATACAGGGAACTGGGGCCAACGTCCTGACTTTC	CASSLIQGTGANVLTF
TRBV15	.	TRBD1	TRBJ2-7	TGTGCCACCAGGAGAACCGGGACAGGCTACGAGCAGTACTTC	CATRRTGTGYEQYF
TRBV1	.	.	TRBJ2-1	TGCACCAGCAGCCAACCAGGGACAGGGAGGAACAATGAGCAGTTCTTC	CTSSQPGTGRNNEQFF
TRBV6-5	.	TRBD2	TRBJ2-5	TGTGCCAGCAGTTACTCGGCGGGAGCCGCTGGGACCCAGTACTTC	CASSYSAGAAGTQYF
TRBV6-5	once	.	TRBJ2-5	TGTGCCAGCAGCCCCGGTGAGACCCAGTACTTC	CASSPGETQYF
TRBV27	.	TRBD1	TRBJ1-5	TGTGCCAGCAGTTTATACATATCGACAGGGGGTCGGGATCAGCCCCAGCATTTT	CASSLYISTGGRDQPQHF
TRBV10-3	.	.	TRBJ2-7	TGTGCCATCAGACAGTCCCTAGCCCCCAGGAGCTCCTACGAGCAGTACTTC	CAIRQSLAPRSSYEQYF
TRBV15	.	.	TRBJ2-7	TGTGCCACCAGCAGAGACTTCTACGAGCAGTACTTC	CATSRDFYEQYF
TRBV6-6	.	TRBD1	TRBJ2-1	TGTGCCAGCAATACAGGGGGCAATGAGCAGTTCTTC	CASNTGGNEQFF
TRBV7-9	.	.	TRBJ2-7	TGTGCCAGCAGCTTAGTACGCTACGAGCAGTACTTC	CASSLVRYEQYF
TRBV7-2	once	.	TRBJ1-1	TGTGCCAGCAGCATGCGACCCTGGGGGAACACTGAAGCTTTCTTT	CASSMRPWGNTEAFF
TRBV6-1	.	.	TRBJ2-1	TGTGCCAGCAAGCGGGCAGGCGGGAATGAGCAGTTCTTC	CASKRAGGNEQFF
TRBV7-3	.	.	TRBJ2-1	TGTGCCAGCAGCGGGACGTCGTACGATGAGCAGTTCTTC	CASSGTSYDEQFF
TRBV29-1	once	.	TRBJ2-7	TGCAGCGCCGCCAGGGGATCCACCTACGAGCAGTACTTC	CSAARGSTYEQYF
TRBV5-1	.	TRBD2	TRBJ2-7	TGCGCCAGCAGCTTACGTAGCGGGATTTCGGGCTACGAGCAGTACTTC	CASSLRSGISGYEQYF
TRBV5-4	once	.	TRBJ2-3	TGTGCCAGCAGCCCGGTGCTGGACAGTAGTGGCACAGATACGCAGTATTTT	CASSPVLDSSGTDTQYF
TRBV5-1	once	.	TRBJ2-7	TGCGCCAGCAGCTTGGTCTCCTTCTACGAGCAGTACTTC	CASSLVSFYEQYF
TRBV2	.	.	TRBJ2-7	TGTGCCAGCAGGAGGGTCACCGGCTACGAGCAGTACTTC	CASRRVTGYEQYF
TRBV11-2	.	TRBD2	TRBJ2-1	TGTGCCAGCAGCTTCAGCCTCGGCGGGAGGTTCTCCTACAATGAGCAGTTCTTC	CASSFSLGGRFSYNEQFF